A selection of T cell receptor beta chains follows, all from one sample in a study of blood T cell repertoires in COVID-19. TCRdb keeps only in-frame clones here, not all; method: immunoSEQ multiplex PCR. This table has 340,000 or so clones, around four fifths appearing once. The sequencing sample was made of peripheral blood. The receptors were gathered from a man younger than 45 with active or convalescent COVID-19. Each CDR3 is given with its conserved first and last residue. A D gene is named only where the DNA matches it firmly. Size is stated for part of the rows, as once, few or many counts, or as a class when the clone is expanded.

CASSPRQGQNIQYF	TGTGCCAGTTCACCTCGACAGGGACAAAACATTCAGTACTTC	TRBD1	.	TRBV19	TRBJ2-4
CASSFGGTSQETQYF	TGTGCCAGCAGCTTTGGGGGGACTAGCCAAGAGACCCAGTACTTC	TRBD2	.	TRBV5-4	TRBJ2-5
CAWMEPGGGKGSGVGTDTQYF	TGTGCCTGGATGGAGCCAGGAGGAGGGAAAGGGTCCGGGGTTGGCACAGATACGCAGTATTTT	.	once	TRBV30	TRBJ2-3
CASSLEVQGGQETQYF	TGTGCCAGCAGCTTAGAGGTGCAGGGAGGCCAAGAGACCCAGTACTTC	.	.	TRBV11-2	TRBJ2-5
CASSPPTGNTEAFF	TGTGCCAGCTCACCACCCACCGGGAACACTGAAGCTTTCTTT	.	.	TRBV18	TRBJ1-1
CASSLTSGYEQYF	TGTGCCAGCAGTTTAACTAGCGGCTACGAGCAGTACTTC	TRBD2	.	TRBV27	TRBJ2-7
CASSQDWPSTDTQYF	TGTGCCAGCAGCCAAGATTGGCCCAGCACAGATACGCAGTATTTT	.	.	TRBV4-2	TRBJ2-3
CAWSVGTPISQYF	TGTGCCTGGAGTGTAGGGACACCGATTTCGCAGTACTTC	.	.	TRBV30	TRBJ2-7
CASMRQLANQPQHF	TGTGCCAGTATGAGACAGTTAGCAAATCAGCCCCAGCATTTT	.	.	TRBV19	TRBJ1-5
CASSTLIWGEEHTDTQYF	TGTGCCAGCAGTACCCTCATCTGGGGGGAAGAGCACACAGATACGCAGTATTTT	.	.	TRBV25-1	TRBJ2-3
CASSSLWSWPYEQYF	TGTGCCAGCAGCTCGTTGTGGAGCTGGCCCTACGAGCAGTACTTC	.	.	TRBV5-6	TRBJ2-7
CATSDAGFYGYTF	TGTGCCACCAGTGACGCGGGTTTCTATGGCTACACCTTC	.	.	TRBV24-1	TRBJ1-2
CASSLLQGWDTQYF	TGTGCCAGCAGCTTGCTGCAGGGATGGGATACGCAGTATTTT	.	.	TRBV5-6	TRBJ2-3
CASSFGAGTEAFF	TGTGCCAGCAGTTTCGGAGCGGGCACTGAAGCTTTCTTT	.	once	TRBV12-3/TRBV12-4	TRBJ1-1
CASGNNLGTLYGYTF	TGTGCCAGCGGGAACAATTTAGGGACTCTCTATGGCTACACCTTC	.	.	TRBV7-2	TRBJ1-2
CASSPQRLNTEAFF	TGTGCCAGCTCACCACAGAGATTGAACACTGAAGCTTTCTTT	.	.	TRBV18	TRBJ1-1
CASSEPGLPAGYTF	TGTGCCAGCAGTGAACCTGGGCTCCCTGCTGGCTACACCTTC	.	.	TRBV2	TRBJ1-2
CASSFRTGAISGANVLTF	TGTGCCAGCAGCTTTCGGACAGGGGCCATCTCTGGGGCCAACGTCCTGACTTTC	TRBD1	.	TRBV7-8	TRBJ2-6
CASSLGDRGTDTEAFF	TGTGCCAGCTCACTAGGGGACAGGGGTACGGACACTGAAGCTTTCTTT	TRBD1	.	TRBV18	TRBJ1-1
CASFGAGGHYGYTF	TGTGCCAGCTTCGGTGCAGGGGGACACTATGGCTACACCTTC	TRBD1	.	TRBV3-1/TRBV3-2	TRBJ1-2
CSVGTPSGTPNTEAFF	TGCAGCGTTGGTACCCCTTCCGGGACACCGAACACTGAAGCTTTCTTT	.	.	TRBV29-1	TRBJ1-1
CASMTSLNEKLFF	TGTGCCAGCATGACAAGTTTAAATGAAAAACTGTTTTTT	.	.	TRBV28	TRBJ1-4
CASSLSRRFSSGNTIYF	TGTGCCAGCAGTTTATCGCGAAGATTTTCTTCTGGAAACACCATATATTTT	.	.	TRBV28	TRBJ1-3
CAWGGAGFEKLFF	TGTGCCTGGGGGGGCGCGGGGTTTGAAAAACTGTTTTTT	.	.	TRBV30	TRBJ1-4
CASSPYSDRLEGYTF	TGCGCCAGCAGCCCGTACTCGGACAGGCTCGAGGGCTACACCTTC	TRBD1	.	TRBV4-1	TRBJ1-2
CATSRDSPLSGNTIYF	TGTGCCACCAGCCGCGACAGCCCGCTCTCTGGAAACACCATATATTTT	.	.	TRBV15	TRBJ1-3